The rows below give T cell receptor beta chains drawn from one sample of a study of T-cell memory formation after mild COVID-19. TCRdb reprocessed the 5' RACE reads with MiXCR, giving one entry per CDR3 protein. The sample lists about 440,000 distinct CDR3 sequences, 20% seen once, with 8.4% in the top ten. Sequencing used PBMCs or a T cell subset sorted from them (not recorded which). These receptors were obtained from an adult woman who had mild COVID-19 (a few samples of this study predate the infection). Cell type and time point are not known. CDR3s leave out the opening cysteine and the closing phenylalanine or tryptophan. Each record gives: V gene, clone size, J gene, CDR3 protein. Clone size is stated in some rows and not others, as once, few, many or a class when expanded.

V gene: TRBV20-1; clone size: NA; J gene: TRBJ2-7; CDR3 protein: SARGSTIGTEQYEQY
V gene: TRBV3-1; clone size: NA; J gene: TRBJ2-7; CDR3 protein: ASSLRLIAGGGDEQY
V gene: TRBV5-1; clone size: few; J gene: TRBJ1-5; CDR3 protein: ASSLRPGSNQPQH
V gene: TRBV4-2; clone size: NA; J gene: TRBJ1-1; CDR3 protein: ASSHDPTGEAF
V gene: TRBV6-2/TRBV6-3; clone size: few; J gene: TRBJ2-7; CDR3 protein: ASSYSTGSNPYEQY
V gene: TRBV7-3; clone size: few; J gene: TRBJ1-2; CDR3 protein: ASSPDGIYGYT
V gene: TRBV15; clone size: NA; J gene: TRBJ2-1; CDR3 protein: ATSRGSSGRHEQF
V gene: TRBV19; clone size: NA; J gene: TRBJ1-2; CDR3 protein: ASSSLWGTGASRDGYT
V gene: TRBV12-3/TRBV12-4; clone size: NA; J gene: TRBJ2-3; CDR3 protein: ASRTITSGDYTDTQY
V gene: TRBV12-3/TRBV12-4; clone size: NA; J gene: TRBJ2-1; CDR3 protein: ASSFEGTSGSDEQF
V gene: TRBV29-1; clone size: few; J gene: TRBJ2-7; CDR3 protein: SVEGGLRGSYEQY
V gene: TRBV4-1; clone size: NA; J gene: TRBJ2-6; CDR3 protein: ASSPERGSPSGANVLT
V gene: TRBV7-9; clone size: few; J gene: TRBJ1-1; CDR3 protein: ASSLHTGANTEAF
V gene: TRBV6-1; clone size: few; J gene: TRBJ1-1; CDR3 protein: ASSGTGTGANTEAF
V gene: TRBV3-1; clone size: NA; J gene: TRBJ2-1; CDR3 protein: ASSPGPDEQF
V gene: TRBV7-2; clone size: NA; J gene: TRBJ2-7; CDR3 protein: ASSLGHPTVTGGFSSYEQY
V gene: TRBV5-1; clone size: NA; J gene: TRBJ1-1; CDR3 protein: ASSPREGRNTEAF
V gene: TRBV9; clone size: few; J gene: TRBJ2-5; CDR3 protein: ASSELAREETQY
V gene: TRBV5-1; clone size: few; J gene: TRBJ1-2; CDR3 protein: ASRPGGGTDYGYT
V gene: TRBV7-8; clone size: many; J gene: TRBJ1-2; CDR3 protein: ASSPGGPGYGYT
V gene: TRBV6-2/TRBV6-3; clone size: few; J gene: TRBJ2-1; CDR3 protein: ASSYQNNEQF
V gene: TRBV5-1; clone size: few; J gene: TRBJ2-5; CDR3 protein: ASSHSQGSQY
V gene: TRBV7-8; clone size: few; J gene: TRBJ1-1; CDR3 protein: ASSVRDNTEAF
V gene: TRBV20-1; clone size: NA; J gene: TRBJ2-3; CDR3 protein: SASPGEVTQY
V gene: TRBV27; clone size: NA; J gene: TRBJ2-7; CDR3 protein: ASSQDEGSYEQY
V gene: TRBV5-4; clone size: NA; J gene: TRBJ1-4; CDR3 protein: ASSSKKDTNEKLF
V gene: TRBV29-1; clone size: NA; J gene: TRBJ2-3; CDR3 protein: SVARSTDTQY
V gene: TRBV7-2; clone size: NA; J gene: TRBJ2-2; CDR3 protein: ASSSRTGGDTGELF
V gene: TRBV7-2; clone size: NA; J gene: TRBJ2-5; CDR3 protein: ATGGGRGETQY
V gene: TRBV24-1; clone size: NA; J gene: TRBJ2-5; CDR3 protein: ATSDRGRNSETQY
V gene: TRBV7-8; clone size: NA; J gene: TRBJ2-7; CDR3 protein: TSSFGENYEQY
V gene: TRBV10-3; clone size: many; J gene: TRBJ2-3; CDR3 protein: AISELPGGTDTQY
V gene: TRBV6-5; clone size: NA; J gene: TRBJ2-1; CDR3 protein: ASTIAGTSGRNEQF
V gene: TRBV5-6; clone size: few; J gene: TRBJ1-1; CDR3 protein: ASSSDTMNTEAF
V gene: TRBV7-6; clone size: NA; J gene: TRBJ2-6; CDR3 protein: ASSGSPGVGANVLT
V gene: TRBV4-3; clone size: NA; J gene: TRBJ2-7; CDR3 protein: ASSQDWGTSGTYEQY
V gene: TRBV20-1; clone size: NA; J gene: TRBJ2-5; CDR3 protein: SARLQSVETQY
V gene: TRBV5-1; clone size: NA; J gene: TRBJ2-5; CDR3 protein: ASSSGNSLETQY
V gene: TRBV20-1; clone size: NA; J gene: TRBJ2-2; CDR3 protein: SARLASGTGELF
V gene: TRBV25-1; clone size: many; J gene: TRBJ1-3; CDR3 protein: ASSESGGGNTIY
V gene: TRBV7-9; clone size: NA; J gene: TRBJ1-5; CDR3 protein: ASSFTTGGLDQPQH
V gene: TRBV6-5; clone size: few; J gene: TRBJ1-1; CDR3 protein: ASSFLRSRGNTEAF
V gene: TRBV30; clone size: few; J gene: TRBJ2-3; CDR3 protein: AWRARDRGDTQY
V gene: TRBV5-1; clone size: NA; J gene: TRBJ2-1; CDR3 protein: ASTLPATSGTSYNEQF